These 21 T cell receptor beta chains originate from one sample sequenced in a study of OX40 agonist ivuxolimab in advanced cancers. Data came from immunoSEQ multiplex PCR; TCRdb stores just in-frame clones and leaves some out. Among 60,000 to 75,000 clones, less than 95% were seen once, and the ten largest hold around 14%. The input for sequencing was CD4+ or CD8+ T cells sorted from blood, taken in a trial of the OX40 agonist ivuxolimab. The source of these receptors is an adult with an advanced solid tumor such as melanoma, head and neck, liver or kidney cancer.

This CDR3 is CASSSVDTYEQYF. CDR3 DNA sequence: TGTGCCAGCAGTTCAGTCGATACTTACGAGCAGTACTTC. The chain uses TRBV6-6 and TRBJ2-7; D call uncertain. The CDR3 has 13 amino acids. Germline V gene sequence: CDR1 MNHNY, CDR2 SVGAGI (reference sequence). Between the trimmed V and J ends, which lost 4 bases and 4 bases, there was a span of 11 bases.

The chain has TRBV15 and TRBJ2-3; weak D call: TRBD2 (5 bases). The V gene's germline CDR1 is LNHNV and CDR2 YYDKDF (reference sequence). The CDR3 totals 13 residues. V was trimmed by 5 bases and J by 3 bases, leaving 9 bases between them. The CDR3 DNA reads TGTGCCACCAGCGTGAGGGCAACAGATACGCAGTATTTT. This translates into CATSVRATDTQYF.

This chain uses TRBV19 with TRBJ1-5; D might be TRBD1 (5 bases). Germline V gives CDR1 LNHDA, CDR2 SQIVND (reference sequence). The CDR3 spans 15 residues. The germline V and J ends were trimmed by 6 bases and 7 bases, with 19 bases remaining between them. The CDR3 reads CASSQNVRVGQPQHF. The CDR3, as DNA: TGTGCCAGTAGCCAGAACGTCAGGGTCGGCCAGCCCCAGCATTTT.

A single count supports this clone. This sequence joins TRBV7-2 and TRBJ2-5; D gene unclear. The V end was cut by 5 bases, the J end by 3 bases, with 10 bases between. Germline V lookup: CDR1 SGHTA, CDR2 FQGNSA. The CDR3 has 13 amino acids. In nucleotides, the CDR3 is TGTGCCAGCAGCACCCGACGGGAAGAGACCCAGTACTTC. The encoded protein is CASSTRREETQYF.

J is TRBJ1-1 and V is TRBV5-6; no reliable D call. V lost 0 bases, J lost 9 bases, and 12 bases lay in between. The CDR3 is made up of 13 amino acids. Germline V CDR1 and CDR2: SGHDT, YYEEEE. The chain's CDR3 is CASSLGSAEKAFF. CDR3 sequence (DNA): TGTGCCAGCAGCTTGGGGTCTGCGGAGAAAGCTTTCTTT.

The chain has TRBV23-1 and TRBJ2-1; possible D gene TRBD2, 6 bases. TRBV23-1 is an ORF, and what it does is uncertain. There are 15 residues in the CDR3. Trimming pared 1 base from V and 8 bases from J, leaving 15 bases between. CDR3 residues: CASSQWTSGVDEQFF. CDR3 bases: TGCGCCAGCAGTCAATGGACCTCGGGGGTTGATGAGCAGTTCTTC.

The J gene is TRBJ2-2, the V gene TRBV7-9; tentatively, D is TRBD2 (7 bases). Germline lookup yields CDR1 SEHNR and CDR2 FQNEAQ (reference sequence). This CDR3 has 17 residues. V lost 4 bases, J lost 4 bases, and 19 bases lay in between. CDR3 coding DNA: TGTGCCAGCAGCTCCAAAATAGGGGGGGCGAGCACCGGGGAGCTGTTTTTT. Translated, it gives CASSSKIGGASTGELFF.

This rearrangement joins TRBV6-5 to TRBJ2-5; TRBD1 agrees at 8 bases. The V and J ends lost 6 bases and 3 bases, in that order; junction bases with no gene match: 3. This CDR3 spans 13 amino acids. CDR1 and CDR2 (germline): MNHEY, SVGAGI. CDR3 in amino acids: CASRQGAEETQYF. The CDR3 DNA reads TGTGCCAGCAGGCAGGGGGCAGAAGAGACCCAGTACTTC.

V and J are TRBV19 and TRBJ1-4, with D perhaps matching TRBD1 (6 bases). Germline V gene data show CDR1 as LNHDA and CDR2 as SQIVND (reference sequence). The V gene lost 7 bases and the J gene lost 3 bases, with 15 bases spanning the gap. The CDR3 has 15 amino acids. CDR3 sequence (DNA): TGTGCCAGTACCAGACCGGGGGCGCCTAATGAAAAACTGTTTTTT. This codes for CASTRPGAPNEKLFF.

This sequence joins TRBV18 and TRBJ1-1; 7 bases map to TRBD1. This CDR3 is built from 14 residues. V dropped 1 base and J dropped 6; count of bases not matched to a gene: 5. Per germline, CDR1 KGHSH and CDR2 LQKENI. The CDR3 reads CASSPQRTGPEAFF. CDR3 sequence (DNA): TGTGCCAGCTCACCACAACGGACAGGCCCTGAAGCTTTCTTT.

The chain carries TRBV29-1 and TRBJ2-1; 12 bases line up with TRBD2. The germline gives CDR1 SQVTM, CDR2 ANQGSEA. This CDR3 is built from 14 residues. The J segment lost 4 bases and the V segment lost 7 bases, leaving 5 bases of the junction unmatched. The CDR3 sequence: CSGQLAGGYNEQFF. CDR3 DNA sequence: TGCAGCGGCCAACTAGCGGGAGGATACAATGAGCAGTTCTTC.

The gene calls are TRBV7-9 and TRBJ2-5; no reliable D call. V was pared by 5 bases and J by 4 bases, with 14 bases between. The germline V gene encodes CDR1 SEHNR and CDR2 FQNEAQ (reference sequence). The CDR3 totals 14 residues. In DNA form, the CDR3 reads TGTGCCAGCAGCCCCACTCGTCTCGGAGAGACCCAGTACTTC. Translated: CASSPTRLGETQYF.

This clone was observed a few times. The chain carries TRBV7-9 and TRBJ1-3, with D possibly TRBD1 on 5 matching bases. Trimming left V 3 bases short and J 4 bases short, with 13 bases between. Germline V CDR1 and CDR2: SEHNR, FQNEAQ (reference sequence). CDR3 length: 15 residues. The CDR3 loop reads CASSFAGTAGNTIYF. CDR3 in DNA: TGTGCCAGCAGCTTCGCCGGGACCGCCGGAAACACCATATATTTT.

This chain joins TRBV5-1 and TRBJ2-3; 10 bases line up with TRBD2. The CDR3 consists of 15 residues. Germline V gives CDR1 SGHRS, CDR2 YFSETQ. Trimming took 0 bases from V and 3 from J; bases not matched to a gene: 1. The CDR3 protein is CASSLEREGTDTQYF. CDR3 in DNA: TGCGCCAGCAGCTTGGAGCGGGAGGGGACAGATACGCAGTATTTT.

The chain carries TRBV5-1 and TRBJ2-6; 7 bases fit TRBD1. The CDR3 runs 17 residues. V lost 0 bases to trimming and J lost 0 bases; unmatched junction nucleotides: 3. Germline V lookup: CDR1 SGHRS, CDR2 YFSETQ. DNA of the CDR3: TGCGCCAGCAGCTTGGCCGGGACAGTCTCTGGGGCCAACGTCCTGACTTTC. Translation gives CASSLAGTVSGANVLTF.

In its sample, this clone was seen a few times. The gene calls are TRBV7-9 and TRBJ2-5; tentative D call: TRBD2 (6 bases). CDR1 SEHNR and CDR2 FQNEAQ come from the germline V gene (reference sequence). This CDR3 has 15 amino acids. V lost 5 bases and J 2 bases, leaving 15 bases between the germline ends. CDR3 amino acids: CASSRPGTLQETQYF. In DNA, the CDR3 is TGTGCCAGCAGCCGTCCCGGGACTCTGCAAGAGACCCAGTACTTC. The full variable domain, with the rest looked up from reference TRBV7-9 and TRBJ2-5, is DTGVSQNPRHKITKRGQNVTFRCDPISEHNRLYWYRQTLGQGPEFLTYFQNEAQLEKSRLLSDRFSAERPKGSFSTLEIQRTEQGDSAMYLCASSRPGTLQETQYFGPGTRLLVL.

The chain recombines TRBV4-1 with TRBJ2-1; D not certain. Looked up from germline, CDR1 is MGHRA and CDR2 is YSYEKL. This CDR3 is 14 amino acids long. Between the trimmed V and J ends, which lost 0 bases and 15 bases, there was a span of 18 bases. CDR3 coding DNA: TGCGCCAGCAGCCAAGATATAGAGGCCAGTCTTTCGTTCTTC. This codes for CASSQDIEASLSFF.

This chain uses TRBV5-1 with TRBJ2-2; TRBD2 aligns across 11 bases. V dropped 2 bases and J dropped 7; count of bases not matched to a gene: 4. This CDR3 is built from 15 residues. Germline assignment: CDR1 SGHRS and CDR2 YFSETQ. The CDR3 is CASSFTSGSGGELFF. The DNA for the CDR3 is TGCGCCAGCAGCTTCACTAGCGGGAGCGGCGGGGAGCTGTTTTTT.

The gene calls are TRBV5-1 and TRBJ1-6; the D gene is possibly TRBD1 (5 bases). V was clipped by 0 bases and J by 10 bases, with 14 bases between them. This CDR3 spans 15 amino acids. Germline V gene sequence: CDR1 SGHRS, CDR2 YFSETQ. The CDR3 bases are TGCGCCAGCAGCTTGGTAGGGGTTTGGGTATCACCCCTCCACTTT. Its translation: CASSLVGVWVSPLHF.

V and J are TRBV5-1 and TRBJ2-7; D may be TRBD1 (5 bases). The germline gives CDR1 SGHRS, CDR2 YFSETQ. This CDR3 comprises 14 residues. The V end was cut by 7 bases, the J end by 8 bases, with 22 bases between. CDR3 DNA: TGCGCCAGCCGAGAGGATATGGACATTCAGAAGCAGTACTTC. Residues: CASREDMDIQKQYF. The variable domain in full, completed from reference TRBV5-1 and TRBJ2-7, reads KAGVTQTPRYLIKTRGQQVTLSCSPISGHRSVSWYQQTPGQGLQFLFEYFSETQRNKGNFPGRFSGRQFSNSRSEMNVSTLELGDSALYLCASREDMDIQKQYFGPGTRLTVT.

There are a few counts of this clone. The rearrangement links TRBV30 to TRBJ1-1; the D is unclear. This CDR3 has 13 residues. CDR1 is GTSNPN and CDR2 is SVGIG in the germline V gene (reference sequence). V lost 0 bases and J lost 0, with 5 bases in between. This CDR3 reads CAWSVQLNTEAFF. In nucleotides, the CDR3 is TGTGCCTGGAGTGTACAGTTGAACACTGAAGCTTTCTTT.